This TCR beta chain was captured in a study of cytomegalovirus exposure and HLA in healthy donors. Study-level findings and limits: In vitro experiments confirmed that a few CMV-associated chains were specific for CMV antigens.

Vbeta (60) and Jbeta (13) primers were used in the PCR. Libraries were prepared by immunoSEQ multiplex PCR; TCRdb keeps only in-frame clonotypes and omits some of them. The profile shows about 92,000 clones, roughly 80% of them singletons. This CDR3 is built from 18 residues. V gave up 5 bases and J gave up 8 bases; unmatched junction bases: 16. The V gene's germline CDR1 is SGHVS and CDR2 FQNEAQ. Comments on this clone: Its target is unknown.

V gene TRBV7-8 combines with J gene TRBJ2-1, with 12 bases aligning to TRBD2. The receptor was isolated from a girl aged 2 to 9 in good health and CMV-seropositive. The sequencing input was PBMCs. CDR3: CASSRGIILAGGTDEQFF. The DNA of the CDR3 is TGTGCCAGCAGCCGCGGGATAATACTAGCGGGAGGAACGGATGAGCAGTTCTTC. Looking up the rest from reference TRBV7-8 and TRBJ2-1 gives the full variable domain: GAGVSQSPRYKVAKRGQDVALRCDPISGHVSLFWYQQALGQGPEFLTYFQNEAQLDKSGLPSDRFFAERPEGSVSTLKIQRTQQEDSAVYLCASSRGIILAGGTDEQFFGPGTRLTVL.